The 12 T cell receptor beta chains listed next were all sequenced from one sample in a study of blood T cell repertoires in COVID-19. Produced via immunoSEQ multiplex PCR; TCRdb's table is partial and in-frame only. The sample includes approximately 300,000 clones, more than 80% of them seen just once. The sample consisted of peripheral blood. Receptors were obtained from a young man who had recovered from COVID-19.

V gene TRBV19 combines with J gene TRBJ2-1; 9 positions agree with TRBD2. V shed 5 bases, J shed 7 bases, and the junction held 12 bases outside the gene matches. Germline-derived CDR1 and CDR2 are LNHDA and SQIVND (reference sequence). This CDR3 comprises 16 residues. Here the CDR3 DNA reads TGTGCCAGTAGTCCCCAAATTAGCGGGAGAGGAAATGAGCAGTTCTTC. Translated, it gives CASSPQISGRGNEQFF.

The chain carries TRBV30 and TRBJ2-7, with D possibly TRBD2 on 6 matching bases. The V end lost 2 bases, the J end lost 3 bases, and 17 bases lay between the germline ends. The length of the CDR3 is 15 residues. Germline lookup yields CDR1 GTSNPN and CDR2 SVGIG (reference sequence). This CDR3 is CAWSFVGGGYYEQYF. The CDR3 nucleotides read TGTGCCTGGAGTTTCGTGGGAGGCGGTTACTACGAGCAGTACTTC.

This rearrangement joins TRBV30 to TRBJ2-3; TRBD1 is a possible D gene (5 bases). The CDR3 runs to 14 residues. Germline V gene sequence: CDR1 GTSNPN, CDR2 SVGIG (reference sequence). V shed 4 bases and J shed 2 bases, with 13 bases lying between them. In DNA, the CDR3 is TGTGCCTGGACTCCGGACAACCCCACAGATACGCAGTATTTT. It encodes CAWTPDNPTDTQYF.

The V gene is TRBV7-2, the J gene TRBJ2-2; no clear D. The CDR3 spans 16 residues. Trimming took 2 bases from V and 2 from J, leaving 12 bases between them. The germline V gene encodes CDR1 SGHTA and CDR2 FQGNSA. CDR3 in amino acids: CASSLRQARNTGELFF. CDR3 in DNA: TGTGCCAGCAGCTTACGGCAGGCGCGCAACACCGGGGAGCTGTTTTTT.

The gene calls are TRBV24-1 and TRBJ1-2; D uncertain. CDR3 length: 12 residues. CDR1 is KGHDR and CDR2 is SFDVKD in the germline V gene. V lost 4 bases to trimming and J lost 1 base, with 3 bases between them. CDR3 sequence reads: CATSDGNYGYTF. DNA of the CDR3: TGTGCCACCAGTGACGGTAACTATGGCTACACCTTC.

The CDR3 DNA follows: TGTGCCAGCAGCCTTGGGGCCTTGGAAACACCCCTCCACTTT. It encodes CASSLGALETPLHF. V usage is TRBV3-1 (or the pseudogene TRBV3-2) and J usage is TRBJ1-6; perhaps TRBD1 as D (5 bases). Trimming removed 4 bases at V and 11 bases at J, with 15 bases between. This CDR3 is built from 14 residues. Germline CDR1 is LGHDT and CDR2 is YNNKEL (reference sequence).

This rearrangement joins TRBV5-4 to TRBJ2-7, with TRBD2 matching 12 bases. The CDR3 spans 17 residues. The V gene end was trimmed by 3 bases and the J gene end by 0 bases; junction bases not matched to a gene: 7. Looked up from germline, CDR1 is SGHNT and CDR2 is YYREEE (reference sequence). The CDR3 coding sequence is TGTGCCAGCAGCTGGGGTCGACTAGCGGGAGCCTCCTACGAGCAGTACTTC. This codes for CASSWGRLAGASYEQYF.

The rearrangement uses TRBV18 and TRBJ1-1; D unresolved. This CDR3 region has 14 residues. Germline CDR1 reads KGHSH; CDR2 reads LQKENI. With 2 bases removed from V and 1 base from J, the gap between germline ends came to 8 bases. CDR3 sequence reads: CASSPKTANTEAFF. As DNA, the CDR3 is TGTGCCAGCTCACCAAAAACAGCGAACACTGAAGCTTTCTTT.

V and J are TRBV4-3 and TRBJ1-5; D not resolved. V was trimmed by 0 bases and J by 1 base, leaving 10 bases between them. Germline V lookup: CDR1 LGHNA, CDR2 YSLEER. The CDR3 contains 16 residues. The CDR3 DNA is TGCGCCAGCAGCCAAGAGGCGGGAGCAAGCAATCAGCCCCAGCATTTT. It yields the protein CASSQEAGASNQPQHF.

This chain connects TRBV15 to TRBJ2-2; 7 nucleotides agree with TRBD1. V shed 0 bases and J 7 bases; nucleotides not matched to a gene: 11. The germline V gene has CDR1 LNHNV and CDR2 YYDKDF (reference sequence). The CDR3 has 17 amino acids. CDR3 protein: CATSRDPQGVSGGELFF. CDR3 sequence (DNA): TGTGCCACCAGCAGAGATCCGCAGGGGGTGAGCGGCGGGGAGCTGTTTTTT.

CDR3 sequence (DNA): TGTGCCATCAGTGACGGAGACAGCGCGAACACCGGGGAGCTGTTTTTT. Translating it yields CAISDGDSANTGELFF. This chain joins TRBV10-3 and TRBJ2-2, with a tentative D call TRBD1 (5 bases). V gave up 3 bases and J gave up 0 bases, with 11 bases separating them. The CDR3 is made up of 16 amino acids. CDR1 is ENHRY, CDR2 SYGVKD, per germline.

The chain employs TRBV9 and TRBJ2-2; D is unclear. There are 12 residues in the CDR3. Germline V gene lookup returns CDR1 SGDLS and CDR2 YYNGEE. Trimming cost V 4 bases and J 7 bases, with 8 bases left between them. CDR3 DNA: TGTGCCAGCAGCCCCGGTGGCGGGGAGCTGTTTTTT. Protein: CASSPGGGELFF.